This T cell receptor (beta chain) emerged from a study of cytomegalovirus exposure and HLA in healthy donors. The CDR3 runs 14 residues. The V and J ends lost 2 bases and 8 bases, in that order; junction bases with no gene match: 7. Germline CDR1 SGDLS, CDR2 YYNGEE. Primers for the PCR totalled 60 Vbeta and 13 Jbeta. Clones were read by immunoSEQ multiplex PCR, and TCRdb kept only the in-frame ones, dropping some. Of tens of thousands of clones detected, over 60% appear once; the ten largest clones hold 6%. The chain carries TRBV9 and TRBJ1-3; the match to TRBD1 covers 7 bases. Sequences were obtained from PBMCs. The clonotype comes from a female donor in good health and CMV-seronegative. The CDR3 DNA is TGTGCCAGCAGCGTCGCCAGACAGGGTGACACCATATATTTT. Translation: CASSVARQGDTIYF.